This TCR beta chain was identified in a study of T cell repertoires in cytomegalovirus infection. Study-level information: Both recently identified HLA-C-restricted and well-studied HLA-B-restricted CMV epitopes were used in the study. TCR beta signatures that were public indicated CMV infection and matching HLA type.

In TCRdb, the reads were re-called with MiXCR into one record per CDR3 protein. The data contain hundreds of thousands of distinct CDR3 sequences, approximately 31% of them singletons. Remarks on this clonotype: Antigen specificity is unknown.

This CDR3 contains 16 residues. V was cut by 0 bases and J by 4 bases, with 15 bases left in between. Per the germline V gene, CDR1 is MGHRA and CDR2 is YSYEKL. Points from the study as a whole: The ex vivo response was dominated by HLA-C-restricted CMV-specific TCR beta clonotypes. Public TCR beta family frequency separated CMV-and-HLA carriers, including in an independent cohort.

The material was cultured CD8+ T cells from PBMCs, obtained from culture after CMV antigen stimulation. The receptor's source is a human donor in good health (CMV status not recorded). Some clones in this sample may be carry-over from other donors' samples. The genes are TRBV4-1 and TRBJ1-1; D unclear. The CDR3 nucleotides read TGCGCCAGCAGCCAAGAGTTGACGGGCCATCGCACTGAAGCTTTCTTT. Protein sequence: CASSQELTGHRTEAFF.